These 21 T cell receptor beta chains were all obtained from the same sample, sequenced in a study of cytomegalovirus exposure and HLA in healthy donors. PCR was performed using 60 Vbeta and 13 Jbeta primers. Profiled with immunoSEQ multiplex PCR; TCRdb holds only in-frame clones, not every one. The sample lists more than 140,000 clones; roughly 80% were seen once. Sequencing was performed on PBMCs. These receptors came from a man aged 30-40 years in good health and CMV-seropositive.

The chain's CDR3 is CASSLEFHYEQYF. The CDR3 DNA reads TGTGCCAGCAGCTTAGAATTCCACTACGAGCAGTACTTC. V is TRBV7-9 and J is TRBJ2-7; D is uncertain. The CDR3 loop spans 13 amino acids. V lost 1 base and J 3 bases, leaving 7 bases between the germline ends. Germline lookup yields CDR1 SEHNR and CDR2 FQNEAQ (reference sequence).

The chain joins TRBV2 to TRBJ1-4; D not certain. Between the trimmed V and J ends, which lost 3 bases and 7 bases, there was a span of 12 bases. This CDR3 comprises 14 residues. Germline V gene sequence: CDR1 SNHLY, CDR2 FYNNEI. The CDR3 sequence is CASSDPLVSEKLFF. The DNA of the CDR3 is TGTGCCAGCAGTGACCCCCTAGTGAGTGAAAAACTGTTTTTT.

The rearrangement links TRBV28 to TRBJ1-3, with D possibly being TRBD1 (5 bases). This CDR3 has 10 residues. The ends were cut back, 9 bases at V and 8 bases at J, with 8 bases in the middle. Germline V gene lookup returns CDR1 MDHEN and CDR2 SYDVKM. CDR3 in amino acids: CASGGYTIYF. The CDR3 DNA follows: TGTGCCAGTGGGGGGTACACCATATATTTT.

This chain uses TRBV27 with TRBJ1-5; the match to TRBD1 covers 8 bases. The ends lost 9 bases at V and 1 base at J; junction bases unmatched: 5. CDR1 and CDR2 (germline): MNHEY, SMNVEV (reference sequence). This CDR3 spans 14 amino acids. The CDR3, as DNA: TGTGCCAGTCAGGGGGCTGGAAGCAATCAGCCCCAGCATTTT. Its translation is CASQGAGSNQPQHF.

The rearrangement links TRBV5-8 to TRBJ2-5, with D maybe TRBD2 (6 bases). CDR1 SGHTS and CDR2 YDEGEE come from the germline V gene. This CDR3 contains 14 residues. The V and J ends lost 4 bases and 0 bases respectively, with 10 bases between them. The CDR3 is CASSPREYQETQYF. CDR3 nucleotide sequence: TGTGCCAGCAGCCCCCGGGAGTACCAAGAGACCCAGTACTTC. Using reference TRBV5-8 and TRBJ2-5 for the parts outside the CDR3, the full variable domain is EAGVTQSPTHLIKTRGQQATLRCSPISGHTSVYWYQQALGLGLQFLLWYDEGEERNRGNFPPRFSGRQFPNYSSELNVNALELEDSALYLCASSPREYQETQYFGPGTRLLVL.

CDR3 residues: CASSFSGGAGQYF. CDR3 DNA sequence: TGTGCCAGCAGTTTCAGCGGGGGGGCTGGGCAGTACTTC. The V and J genes are TRBV27 and TRBJ2-7; 10 bases align to TRBD2. This CDR3 has 13 residues. Trimming cost V 3 bases and J 9 bases; bases outside gene matches: 5. Germline V CDR1 and CDR2: MNHEY, SMNVEV (reference sequence).

The chain is built from TRBV6-6 and TRBJ2-7; possible D gene TRBD2, 6 bases. This CDR3 has 14 amino acids. V lost 7 bases and J lost 3, with 16 bases in between. CDR1 and CDR2 (germline): MNHNY, SVGAGI (reference sequence). CDR3 DNA: TGTGCCAGCAACACCCCGGGACTCAACTACGAGCAGTACTTC. This gives the protein CASNTPGLNYEQYF.

This chain connects TRBV7-6 to TRBJ2-2; no clear D. CDR1 is SGHVS and CDR2 is FNYEAQ in the germline V gene. With 3 bases removed from V and 4 bases from J, the gap between germline ends came to 6 bases. This CDR3 region has 13 residues. CDR3 in amino acids: CASSFGVTGELFF. The DNA of the CDR3 is TGTGCCAGCAGCTTCGGAGTCACCGGGGAGCTGTTTTTT.

This chain connects TRBV11-2 to TRBJ1-1; D may be TRBD1 (6 bases). Trimming removed 4 bases from V and 6 bases from J, with 12 bases in between. Germline values: CDR1 SGHAT, CDR2 FQNNGV. The CDR3 is 13 residues long. The CDR3 bases are TGTGCCAGCAGCTCCCCGGGGGGCCCTGAAGCTTTCTTT. This translates into CASSSPGGPEAFF.

Only a few counts were recorded for this clone. The rearrangement links TRBV7-2 to TRBJ2-5, with 9 positions matching TRBD2. The V segment lost 5 bases and the J segment 5 bases; nucleotides outside the gene matches: 12. From germline, CDR1 is SGHTA and CDR2 FQGNSA. CDR3 size: 16 residues. The CDR3 nucleotides read TGTGCCAGCAGCCCAGGAGCGGGGGGCCCCCGGGAGACCCAGTACTTC. Amino acids: CASSPGAGGPRETQYF.

This chain joins TRBV6-6 and TRBJ1-1, with no clear D. This CDR3 contains 12 residues. Looked up from germline, CDR1 is MNHNY and CDR2 is SVGAGI (reference sequence). Trimming left V 4 bases short and J 6 bases short, with 9 bases between. The CDR3 nucleotides read TGTGCCAGCAGTTTCGAACGGGCTGAAGCTTTCTTT. Its protein is CASSFERAEAFF.

The J gene is TRBJ2-6, the V gene TRBV4-3; D unclear. CDR3 length: 17 amino acids. CDR1 and CDR2 (germline): LGHNA, YSLEER. Trimming took off 1 base at V and 2 bases at J, with 12 bases between the two ends. The CDR3 loop is CASSQAPVGPGANVLTF. DNA for the CDR3: TGCGCCAGCAGCCAAGCCCCCGTTGGGCCTGGGGCCAACGTCCTGACTTTC.

This clone came up once. The V call is TRBV7-9, the J call TRBJ2-1; D is ambiguous. Germline V CDR1 and CDR2: SEHNR, FQNEAQ (reference sequence). V lost 1 base to trimming and J lost 6 bases, with 10 bases between them. This CDR3 spans 14 amino acids. This CDR3 is CASSLVEVGNEQFF. The CDR3 DNA sequence: TGTGCCAGCAGCTTAGTTGAGGTCGGCAATGAGCAGTTCTTC. The variable domain in full, completed from reference TRBV7-9 and TRBJ2-1, reads DTGVSQNPRHKITKRGQNVTFRCDPISEHNRLYWYRQTLGQGPEFLTYFQNEAQLEKSRLLSDRFSAERPKGSFSTLEIQRTEQGDSAMYLCASSLVEVGNEQFFGPGTRLTVL.

The chain has TRBV5-4 and TRBJ2-5; D unresolved. V gave up 1 base and J gave up 1 base, with 8 bases separating them. The germline V gene encodes CDR1 SGHNT and CDR2 YYREEE (reference sequence). The CDR3 has 14 residues. CDR3: CASSLWSGQETQYF. In DNA form, the CDR3 reads TGTGCCAGCAGCTTGTGGTCAGGCCAAGAGACCCAGTACTTC.

V usage is TRBV5-1 and J usage is TRBJ1-4; 7 bases line up with TRBD1. CDR1 is SGHRS, CDR2 YFSETQ, per germline. The J segment lost 5 bases and the V segment lost 2 bases, leaving 12 bases of the junction unmatched. CDR3 length: 17 amino acids. CDR3 coding DNA: TGCGCCAGCAGCTTATTACCGACCGCGACAGGGAATGAAAAACTGTTTTTT. Protein product: CASSLLPTATGNEKLFF.

This rearrangement joins TRBV27 to TRBJ1-2; D is perhaps TRBD1 (6 bases). CDR1 is MNHEY, CDR2 SMNVEV, per germline (reference sequence). The CDR3 is 13 residues long. Trimming left V 4 bases short and J 4 bases short, with 10 bases between. CDR3 sequence: CASSSGQSYGYTF. DNA of the CDR3: TGTGCCAGCAGTTCAGGACAGAGCTATGGCTACACCTTC.

The chain combines TRBV2 with TRBJ1-1, with 8 bases aligning to TRBD1. Looked up from germline, CDR1 is SNHLY and CDR2 is FYNNEI. This CDR3 is 14 amino acids long. Unmatched junction bases numbered 10, after V lost 6 bases and J lost 7 bases. The CDR3: CASRRARGQLEAFF. CDR3 nucleotide sequence: TGTGCCAGCAGGAGGGCCAGGGGGCAACTTGAAGCTTTCTTT.

V usage is TRBV7-6 and J usage is TRBJ2-5; D is uncertain. Deletions cut 4 bases from V and 2 bases from J, with 14 bases between. Germline CDR1 and CDR2: SGHVS and FNYEAQ. CDR3 length: 15 amino acids. This CDR3 reads CASSSRGSRQETQYF. The CDR3 DNA reads TGTGCCAGCAGCTCCCGTGGGTCCAGGCAAGAGACCCAGTACTTC. The full variable domain, with the rest looked up from reference TRBV7-6 and TRBJ2-5, is GAGVSQSPRYKVTKRGQDVALRCDPISGHVSLYWYRQALGQGPEFLTYFNYEAQQDKSGLPNDRFSAERPEGSISTLTIQRTEQRDSAMYRCASSSRGSRQETQYFGPGTRLLVL.

V gene TRBV9 combines with J gene TRBJ1-5; D gene ambiguous. Germline lookup yields CDR1 SGDLS and CDR2 YYNGEE. The CDR3 is 15 residues long. V lost 0 bases and J lost 6, with 13 bases in between. The CDR3 DNA reads as TGTGCCAGCAGCGTAGGGCCGGCGGCATCTCAGCCCCAGCATTTT. It is translated as CASSVGPAASQPQHF.

Here the CDR3 DNA reads TGTGCCAGCTCCTCTACGGCGGGGGGCGCTTCCACTGAAGCTTTCTTT. It encodes CASSSTAGGASTEAFF. The gene calls are TRBV6-4 and TRBJ1-1; tentative D call: TRBD1 (6 bases). CDR3 size: 16 residues. Between the trimmed V and J ends, which lost 8 bases and 4 bases, there was a span of 23 bases. Looked up from germline, CDR1 is MRHNA and CDR2 is SNTAGT.

As DNA, the CDR3 is TGTGCCAGCAGGGAAGGGACAGAATTTTCGGAAGCTTTCTTT. Its protein product is CASREGTEFSEAFF. This chain connects TRBV5-4 to TRBJ1-1; 7 nucleotides agree with TRBD1. Looked up from germline, CDR1 is SGHNT and CDR2 is YYREEE (reference sequence). V gave up 5 bases and J gave up 8 bases; unmatched junction bases: 12. The CDR3 has 14 residues.